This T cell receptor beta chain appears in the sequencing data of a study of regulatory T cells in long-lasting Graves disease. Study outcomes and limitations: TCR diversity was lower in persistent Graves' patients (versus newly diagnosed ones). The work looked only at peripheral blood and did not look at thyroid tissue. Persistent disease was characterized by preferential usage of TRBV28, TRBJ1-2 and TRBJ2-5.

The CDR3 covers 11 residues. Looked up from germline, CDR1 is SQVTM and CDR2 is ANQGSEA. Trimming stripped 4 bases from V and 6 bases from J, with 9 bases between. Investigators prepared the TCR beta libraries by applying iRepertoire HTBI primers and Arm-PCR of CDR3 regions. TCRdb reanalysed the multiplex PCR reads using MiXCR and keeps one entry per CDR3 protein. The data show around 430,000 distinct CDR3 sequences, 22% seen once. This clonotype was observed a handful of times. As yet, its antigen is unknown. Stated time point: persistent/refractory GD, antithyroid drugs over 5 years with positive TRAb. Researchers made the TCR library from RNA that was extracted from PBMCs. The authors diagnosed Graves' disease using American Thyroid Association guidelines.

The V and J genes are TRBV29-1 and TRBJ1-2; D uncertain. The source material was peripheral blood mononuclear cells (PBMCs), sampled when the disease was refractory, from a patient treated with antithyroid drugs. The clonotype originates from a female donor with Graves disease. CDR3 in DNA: TGCAGCGTTGGGCAGGCCAATGGCTACACCTTC. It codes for CSVGQANGYTF.